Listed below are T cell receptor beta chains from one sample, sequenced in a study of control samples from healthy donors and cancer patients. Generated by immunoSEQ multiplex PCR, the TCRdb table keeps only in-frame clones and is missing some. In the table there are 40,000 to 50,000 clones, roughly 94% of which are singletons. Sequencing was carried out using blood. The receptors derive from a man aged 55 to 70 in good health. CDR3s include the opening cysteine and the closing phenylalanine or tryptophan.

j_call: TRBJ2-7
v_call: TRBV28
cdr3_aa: CASSLAPPGRRVYEQYF

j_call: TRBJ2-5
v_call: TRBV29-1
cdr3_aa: CSVAGETQYF

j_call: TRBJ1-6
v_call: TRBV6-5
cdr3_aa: CASRGGRGYNSPLHF

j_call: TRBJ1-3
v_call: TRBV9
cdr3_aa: CASSVAGNTIYF

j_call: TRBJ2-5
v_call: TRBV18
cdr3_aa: CASSQQDAQETQYF

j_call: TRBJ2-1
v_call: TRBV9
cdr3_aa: CASSNGELAWNEQFF

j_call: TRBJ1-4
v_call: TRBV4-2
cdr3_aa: CASSHRQAPATNEKLFF

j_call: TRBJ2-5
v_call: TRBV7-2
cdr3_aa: CASSLVTGGAQETQYF

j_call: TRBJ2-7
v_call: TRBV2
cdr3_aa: CASSDVAGSYEQYF

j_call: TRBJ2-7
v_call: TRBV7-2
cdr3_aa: CASSSSSWSSYEQYF

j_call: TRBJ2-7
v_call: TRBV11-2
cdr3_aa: CASSLGLAYEQYF

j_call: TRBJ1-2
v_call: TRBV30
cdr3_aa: CASWRAAYGYTF

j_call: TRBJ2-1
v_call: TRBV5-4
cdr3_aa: CASSLQRGTYNEQFF